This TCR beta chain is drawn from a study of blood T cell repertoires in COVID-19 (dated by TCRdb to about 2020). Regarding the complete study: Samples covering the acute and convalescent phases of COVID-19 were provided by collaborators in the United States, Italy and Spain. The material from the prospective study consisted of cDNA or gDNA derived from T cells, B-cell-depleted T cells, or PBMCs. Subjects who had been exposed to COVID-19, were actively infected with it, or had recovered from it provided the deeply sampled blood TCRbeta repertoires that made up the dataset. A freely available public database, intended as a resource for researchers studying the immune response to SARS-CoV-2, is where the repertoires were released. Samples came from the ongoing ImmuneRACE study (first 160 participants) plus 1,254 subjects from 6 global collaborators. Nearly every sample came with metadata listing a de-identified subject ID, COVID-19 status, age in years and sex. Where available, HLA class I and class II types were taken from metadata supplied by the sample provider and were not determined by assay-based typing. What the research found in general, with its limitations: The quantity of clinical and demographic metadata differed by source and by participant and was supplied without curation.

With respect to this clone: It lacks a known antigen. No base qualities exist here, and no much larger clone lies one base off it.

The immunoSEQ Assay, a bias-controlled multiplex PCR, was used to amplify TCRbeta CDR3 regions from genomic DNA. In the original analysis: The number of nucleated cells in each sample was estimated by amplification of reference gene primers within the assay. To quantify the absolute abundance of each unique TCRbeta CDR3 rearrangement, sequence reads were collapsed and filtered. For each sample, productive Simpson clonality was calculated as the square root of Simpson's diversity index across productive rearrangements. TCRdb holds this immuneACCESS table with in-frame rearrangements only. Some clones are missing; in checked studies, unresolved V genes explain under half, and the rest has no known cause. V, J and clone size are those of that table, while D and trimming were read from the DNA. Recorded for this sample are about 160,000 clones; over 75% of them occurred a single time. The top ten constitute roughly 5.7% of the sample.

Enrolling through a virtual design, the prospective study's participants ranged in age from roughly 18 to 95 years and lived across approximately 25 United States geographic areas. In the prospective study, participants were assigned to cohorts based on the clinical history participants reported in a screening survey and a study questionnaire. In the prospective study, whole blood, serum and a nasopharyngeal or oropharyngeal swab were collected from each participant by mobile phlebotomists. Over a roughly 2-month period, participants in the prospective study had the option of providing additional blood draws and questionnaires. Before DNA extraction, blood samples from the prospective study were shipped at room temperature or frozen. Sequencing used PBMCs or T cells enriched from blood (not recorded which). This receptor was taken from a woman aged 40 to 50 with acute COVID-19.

The sequenced DNA: TGTGCCAGCAGGACGCAGGGCTGGAATGAAAAACTGTTTTTT. This gives the protein CASRTQGWNEKLFF. Recombination joined TRBV2 with TRBJ1-4, with a weak D call of TRBD1 (5 bases match). CDR1 is given as SNHLY and CDR2 as FYNNEI, both from the germline V gene. The CDR3 sequence holds 14 residues, the cysteine and phenylalanine included. Just CDR3 DNA is preserved here, 42 bases in frame from base 1. Cut back by 6 bases and 5 bases, the V and J ends lie 13 bases apart.